This TCR beta chain emerged from a study of neoadjuvant anti-PD-1 for oral cavity cancer. Study-wide context: Patients without progression got a fourth dose around day 43. General study points: Only three patients per response group were TCR-analyzed; validation needed.

Most tumor samples had roughly 5 ug input DNA in two replicates. Method: immunoSEQ multiplex PCR; TCRdb's copy keeps in-frame clones and lacks some. The repertoire consists of roughly 25,000 clones, with approximately 26% occurring once and the leading ten covering 15% to 20%. This clone was seen only a few times. Its antigen remains unidentified. Time point meaning: after neoadjuvant nivolumab, at surgical resection. Patients were newly diagnosed with stage II-IVA oral cavity squamous cell carcinoma without prior systemic or radiation treatment. This CDR3 is built from 14 residues. The germline gives CDR1 LNHDA, CDR2 SQIVND (reference sequence). V shed 5 bases and J 6 bases; nucleotides not matched to a gene: 5.

The chain employs TRBV19 and TRBJ2-2, with 8 bases lining up with TRBD1. The receptor was isolated from a person aged 40-85 years with oral cavity squamous cell carcinoma. The sample was tumor tissue, taken after nivolumab (anti-PD-1) treatment. The CDR3 region has the DNA TGTGCCAGTAGTCTTGTGGACAGGGCCGGGGAGCTGTTTTTT. Protein sequence: CASSLVDRAGELFF.